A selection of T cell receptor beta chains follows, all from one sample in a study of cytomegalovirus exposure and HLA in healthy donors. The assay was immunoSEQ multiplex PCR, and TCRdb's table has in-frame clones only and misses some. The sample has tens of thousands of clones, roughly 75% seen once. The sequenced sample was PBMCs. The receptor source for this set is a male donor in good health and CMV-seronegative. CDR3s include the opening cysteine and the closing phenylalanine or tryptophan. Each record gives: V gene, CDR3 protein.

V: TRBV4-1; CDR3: CASSQDRRGGHRTQYF
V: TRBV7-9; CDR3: CASSLYLGGGSSYNEQFF
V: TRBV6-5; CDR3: CASSYGDRDTGELFF
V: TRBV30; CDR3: CAWSVGGNQPQHF
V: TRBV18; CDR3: CASSRAGDPEQFF
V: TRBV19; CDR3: CASSYAGHQPQHF
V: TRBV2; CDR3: CASSLPGTGDTEAFF
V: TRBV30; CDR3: CAWKPGNSPLHF
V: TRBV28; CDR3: CASSPPSQVSEAFF
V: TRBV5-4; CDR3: CASSHRGEGETQYF
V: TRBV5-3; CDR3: CARSLLTGELANEKLFF
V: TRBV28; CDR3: CASSLGSTGVDGYPF
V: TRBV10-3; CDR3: CAISSGGLGTDTQYF
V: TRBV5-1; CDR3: CASSLDRGDNYGYTF
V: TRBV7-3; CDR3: CASSFRMTDTQYF
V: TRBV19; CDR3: CASSSLGGTTEAFF
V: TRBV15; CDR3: CATSRAGQGAGYNQPQNF
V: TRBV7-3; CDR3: CASSLPGGRYNEQFF
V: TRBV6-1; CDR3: CASTGRQHNQPQHF
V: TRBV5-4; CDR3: CASSLAAGGNYGYTF
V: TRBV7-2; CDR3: CASSSRDREGDVWNTEAFF
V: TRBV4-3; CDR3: CASSQVVTGSSYNEQFF
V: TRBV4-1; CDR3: CASSQDPAVLAGSTNEQFF
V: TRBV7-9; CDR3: CASSPRGTSGALETQYF
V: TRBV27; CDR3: CASSPTGAYGTEAFF
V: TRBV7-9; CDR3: CSSSRLAGGDTQYF
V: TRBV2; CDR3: CAREGQANTEAFF
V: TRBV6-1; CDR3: CASSEREQGVSGYTF
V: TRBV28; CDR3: CASSPGGHTDTQYF
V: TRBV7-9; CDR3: CASSSNSGTQDGDTQYF
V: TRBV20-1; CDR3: CSATPFYEQYF
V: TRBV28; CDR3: CASGQLRPDTQYF
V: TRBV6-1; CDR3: CASNGQVVSYEQYF
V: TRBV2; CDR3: CASRASTYEQYF
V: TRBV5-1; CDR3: CASSLALASRTDTQYF
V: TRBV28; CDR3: CASRDGQGRGYTF
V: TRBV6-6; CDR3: CASIVKTSGGTGELFF
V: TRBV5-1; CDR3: CASSLAQGNNSPLHF
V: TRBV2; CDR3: CASSITGNEQYF
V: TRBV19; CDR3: CASSIRWRGGVSDNSPLHF
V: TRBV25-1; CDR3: CASSAGTGGEQYF
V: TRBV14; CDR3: CASSQPSGSAYEQYF